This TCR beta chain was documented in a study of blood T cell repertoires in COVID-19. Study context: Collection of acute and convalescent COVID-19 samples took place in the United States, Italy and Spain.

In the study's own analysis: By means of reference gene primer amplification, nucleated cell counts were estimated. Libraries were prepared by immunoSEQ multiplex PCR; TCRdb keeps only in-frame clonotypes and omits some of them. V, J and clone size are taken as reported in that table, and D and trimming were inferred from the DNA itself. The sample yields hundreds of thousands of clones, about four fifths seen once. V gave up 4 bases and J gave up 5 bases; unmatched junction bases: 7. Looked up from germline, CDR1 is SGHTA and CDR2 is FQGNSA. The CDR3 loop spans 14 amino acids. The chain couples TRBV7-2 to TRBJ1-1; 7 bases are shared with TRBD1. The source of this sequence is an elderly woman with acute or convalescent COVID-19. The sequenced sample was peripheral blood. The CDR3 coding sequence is TGTGCCAGCAGCTGGGGAACAGGGGAAACTGAAGCTTTCTTT. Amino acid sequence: CASSWGTGETEAFF.